One and the same sample provided the 13 T cell receptor beta chains below, sequenced in a study of tumor and adjacent non-tumor tissue in lung cancer. This sample's RNA came from whole unsorted tissue. TCRbeta libraries were built with three rounds of nested PCR, modified from ARM-PCR. TCRdb reprocessed the multiplex PCR reads via MiXCR and lists one record per CDR3 protein. Of about 200,000 distinct CDR3 sequences listed, about two thirds are singletons. The specimen was lung tumor tissue. The receptors come from a man aged 55 to 69 with non-small cell lung cancer.

In its sample, this clonotype was seen a few times. The DNA for the CDR3 is TGCAGTGCCGCACACAACCGACAGGGCAATCAGCCCCAGCATTTT. This codes for CSAAHNRQGNQPQHF. The chain couples TRBV20-1 to TRBJ1-5; a possible D gene is TRBD1 (6 bases). This CDR3 has 15 residues. The germline gives CDR1 DFQATT, CDR2 SNEGSKA (reference sequence). V lost 6 bases and J 2 bases, leaving 17 bases between the germline ends.

About this clonotype itself: The germline gene is not matched at one end of the junction; a read error may be the cause. CDR3 nucleotide sequence: TGTGGCAGCATATCACCAGGGGACGGGGAGCTGTTTTTT. Residues: CGSISPGDGELFF. The chain employs TRBV7-9 and TRBJ2-2; D might be TRBD1 (6 bases). CDR3 length: 13 amino acids. Germline CDR1 and CDR2: SEHNR and FQNEAQ (reference sequence). The complete variable domain, with remaining parts taken from reference TRBV7-9 and TRBJ2-2, reads DTGVSQNPRHKITKRGQNVTFRCDPISEHNRLYWYRQTLGQGPEFLTYFQNEAQLEKSRLLSDRFSAERPKGSFSTLEIQRTEQGDSAMYLCGSISPGDGELFFGEGSRLTVL.

A word on this clonotype: This clone may be a read error of a much larger clone one base away. This sequence joins TRBV29-1 and TRBJ1-5; D is uncertain. In germline, CDR1 is SQVTM, CDR2 ANQGSEA. The length of the CDR3 is 13 residues. The CDR3 is CGVGEGSSQPQHF. DNA of the CDR3: TGCGGCGTTGGGGAAGGATCGAGCCAGCCCCAGCATTTT.

In regard to this clonotype: A clone one base away is much larger, so this may be a read error. This chain links TRBV11-2 with TRBJ2-3; D may be TRBD2 (5 bases). Trimming shortened V by 5 bases and J by 6 bases, and 21 bases separated the two germline ends. The CDR3 has 16 amino acids. Germline loops: CDR1 SGHAT, CDR2 FQNNGV. This CDR3 reads CASSPVQMLAPDTQYF. CDR3 bases: TGTGCCAGCAGCCCCGTACAAATGCTAGCTCCGGATACGCAGTATTTT.

This clonotype was detected once. The chain employs TRBV4-2 and TRBJ2-7; the D is unclear. This CDR3 region has 14 residues. V gave up 0 bases and J gave up 13 bases, with 19 bases separating them. The germline CDR1 and CDR2 sequences are LGHNA and YNFKEQ. CDR3 nucleotide sequence: TGTGCCAGCAGCCAAGATTTGACTGCCCTGGAGTACTACTTC. Its translation: CASSQDLTALEYYF.

Judged by abundance, this clonotype is medium-sized (0.01 to 0.1%). This chain joins TRBV20-1 and TRBJ2-7; 8 bases map to TRBD1. CDR1 and CDR2 (germline): DFQATT, SNEGSKA (reference sequence). CDR3 length: 12 residues. With V trimmed by 8 bases and J by 5 bases, 8 bases remained unmatched. The CDR3 DNA follows: TGCAGTTACGACAGGGGTGCCCACGAGCAGTACTTC. Encoded protein: CSYDRGAHEQYF.

Comments on this clonotype: A much larger clonotype is one base distant, so this may be a read error. This chain joins TRBV20-1 and TRBJ2-1, with 10 bases fitting TRBD2. Germline CDR1 and CDR2: DFQATT and SNEGSKA (reference sequence). V dropped 6 bases and J dropped 7; count of bases not matched to a gene: 12. The CDR3 is made up of 15 amino acids. The CDR3 sequence: CSARLAGARSNEQFF. The DNA of the CDR3 is TGCAGTGCAAGGCTAGCGGGAGCGCGGAGTAATGAGCAGTTCTTC.

The chain combines TRBV11-2 with TRBJ1-1; possible D gene TRBD1, 5 bases. The V gene lost 5 bases and the J gene lost 7 bases, with 23 bases spanning the gap. CDR3 length: 16 amino acids. Per germline, CDR1 SGHAT and CDR2 FQNNGV. The CDR3 DNA reads as TGTGCCAGCAGCCCCTCCATGGGGCCATTGAGGAGTGAAGCTTTCTTT. Translating it yields CASSPSMGPLRSEAFF. The complete variable domain, with remaining parts taken from reference TRBV11-2 and TRBJ1-1, reads EAGVAQSPRYKIIEKRQSVAFWCNPISGHATLYWYQQILGQGPKLLIQFQNNGVVDDSQLPKDRFSAERLKGVDSTLKIQPAKLEDSAVYLCASSPSMGPLRSEAFFGQGTRLTVV.

As regards this clonotype: One end of the junction fails to match germline, which may point to a read error. The chain is built from TRBV20-1 and TRBJ1-5; D possibly corresponds to TRBD1 (5 bases). Germline V gene sequence: CDR1 DFQATT, CDR2 SNEGSKA (reference sequence). The CDR3 is 14 residues long. The CDR3 region has the DNA TGCAGTACACGGGGGGGGGATTTCAATCAGCCCCAACATTTT. Amino acids: CSTRGGDFNQPQHF.

Comments on this clonotype: A junction end diverges from the germline sequence, so it may reflect a read error. The chain couples TRBV11-2 to TRBJ1-2, with TRBD1 matching 8 bases. The CDR3 sequence is 15 residues long. Germline CDR1 SGHAT, CDR2 FQNNGV. In nucleotides, the CDR3 is TGTGCCAACAGCTTAGCCGGGACAGGAGACTATGGCTACACCTTC. It yields the protein CANSLAGTGDYGYTF.

J is TRBJ2-3 and V is TRBV11-3; 7 positions agree with TRBD1. CDR3 length: 16 amino acids. Germline-derived CDR1 and CDR2 are SGHNT and YENEEA. The V gene end was trimmed by 6 bases and the J gene end by 2 bases; junction bases not matched to a gene: 11. CDR3 protein: CASSRGGRGLTDTQYF. The CDR3 nucleotides read TGTGCCAGCAGTCGAGGGGGCAGGGGTCTCACAGATACGCAGTATTTT.

V and J are TRBV20-1 and TRBJ2-1; possible D gene TRBD1, 9 bases. Looked up from germline, CDR1 is DFQATT and CDR2 is SNEGSKA (reference sequence). The CDR3 totals 14 residues. V was shortened by 2 bases and J by 12 bases, with 20 bases between the two germline ends. The CDR3 is CSARLRGGQGGQFF. DNA for the CDR3: TGCAGTGCTAGACTTCGGGGGGGACAGGGTGGGCAGTTCTTC.

Details on this clonotype: This may be a read error, as it is one base from a much larger clone. The chain has TRBV20-1 and TRBJ1-2; the D gene is possibly TRBD1 (5 bases). CDR3 size: 16 residues. Germline CDR1 reads DFQATT; CDR2 reads SNEGSKA (reference sequence). CDR3 nucleotide sequence: TGCACTGCTAGAGATCCCCTCCGGCAGGGCAGGGATGGCTACACCTTC. This codes for CTARDPLRQGRDGYTF.